Listed below are T cell receptor beta chains from one sample, sequenced in a study of T cells after yellow fever vaccination. TCRdb independently ran MiXCR on the 5' RACE reads; one entry per CDR3 protein. The sample carries around 300,000 distinct CDR3 sequences, 10% to 15% recorded once. The specimen comprised CD4+ T cells sorted from PBMCs, sampled 45 days after the yellow fever booster vaccination. These receptors all come from a man aged 25-45 years who received the YFV17D yellow fever vaccine. Each CDR3 is given with its conserved first and last residue. Part of the rows lack a size; the others show once, few, many or a class for expanded clones.

size,V,CDR3
few,TRBV5-6,CASIRGSLPYEQYF
NA,TRBV12-3/TRBV12-4,CASSLSSWGNQPQHF
many,TRBV5-1,CASSLSTDTQYF
many,TRBV20-1,CSARDTSGNTIYF
few,TRBV18,CASSPRAGGDEQYF
once,TRBV5-1,CASSPTVSGELFF
many,TRBV4-3,CASSSHRAQGDPDTQYF
NA,TRBV4-3,CASSQDEQLSYEQYF
NA,TRBV7-9,CASSEAEAKNIQYF
NA,TRBV5-1,CASSLVMDRNTGELFF
many,TRBV9,CASSVGGGGETQYF
NA,TRBV20-1,CSAPRAGAFRLETQYF
NA,TRBV7-6,CASSPATDPRSRQYF
many,TRBV12-3/TRBV12-4,CASSTGSGGRRTDTQYF
few,TRBV7-2,CASSFRANEQYF
NA,TRBV30,CAWSGQIKNIQYF
NA,TRBV5-4,CASSLEPRAETQYF
few,TRBV20-1,CSAWPSQETQYF
many,TRBV30,CAWSVGGGLSGEQYF
few,TRBV12-3/TRBV12-4,CASSLAYQGGEPQHF
few,TRBV9,CASRATGEWTGELFF
NA,TRBV5-6,CASSRRTSGISYEQYF
few,TRBV6-1,CASSNRWLTNTGELFF
few,TRBV3-1,CASSLAGVTQYF
few,TRBV6-1,CASRAVAGVYRREQFF
few,TRBV27,CASSLRWAETQYF
NA,TRBV20-1,CSASQGANQPQHF